The sample holds a few counts of the clone carrying this TCR beta chain. Its antigen remains unknown. MiXCR was run by TCRdb on the 5' RACE reads, yielding one entry per CDR3 protein. The sample lists 450,000 to 550,000 distinct CDR3 sequences; just over 20% were seen once. Germline loops: CDR1 SGHRS, CDR2 YFSETQ. The CDR3 is 13 amino acids. V gave up 4 bases and J gave up 9 bases, with 11 bases separating them. The sample belongs to a study of T cells after yellow fever vaccination. Points from the study as a whole: Although the secondary response was weaker, it peaked faster, at day 5 versus 15. After the booster, 95% to 98% of CD4 and just over 85% of CD8 primary-response clones were re-detected. It was a small share of clonotypes that appeared in both CD4 and CD8 compartments.

The source was PBMCs, collected less than 25 days after the first yellow fever vaccination. The source of this sequence is a young man who received the YFV17D yellow fever vaccine. This chain connects TRBV5-1 to TRBJ1-6, with D perhaps TRBD1 (5 bases). The CDR3 here is CASSPGGGSPLHF. In DNA form, the CDR3 reads TGCGCCAGCAGCCCTGGCGGGGGTTCACCCCTCCACTTT.